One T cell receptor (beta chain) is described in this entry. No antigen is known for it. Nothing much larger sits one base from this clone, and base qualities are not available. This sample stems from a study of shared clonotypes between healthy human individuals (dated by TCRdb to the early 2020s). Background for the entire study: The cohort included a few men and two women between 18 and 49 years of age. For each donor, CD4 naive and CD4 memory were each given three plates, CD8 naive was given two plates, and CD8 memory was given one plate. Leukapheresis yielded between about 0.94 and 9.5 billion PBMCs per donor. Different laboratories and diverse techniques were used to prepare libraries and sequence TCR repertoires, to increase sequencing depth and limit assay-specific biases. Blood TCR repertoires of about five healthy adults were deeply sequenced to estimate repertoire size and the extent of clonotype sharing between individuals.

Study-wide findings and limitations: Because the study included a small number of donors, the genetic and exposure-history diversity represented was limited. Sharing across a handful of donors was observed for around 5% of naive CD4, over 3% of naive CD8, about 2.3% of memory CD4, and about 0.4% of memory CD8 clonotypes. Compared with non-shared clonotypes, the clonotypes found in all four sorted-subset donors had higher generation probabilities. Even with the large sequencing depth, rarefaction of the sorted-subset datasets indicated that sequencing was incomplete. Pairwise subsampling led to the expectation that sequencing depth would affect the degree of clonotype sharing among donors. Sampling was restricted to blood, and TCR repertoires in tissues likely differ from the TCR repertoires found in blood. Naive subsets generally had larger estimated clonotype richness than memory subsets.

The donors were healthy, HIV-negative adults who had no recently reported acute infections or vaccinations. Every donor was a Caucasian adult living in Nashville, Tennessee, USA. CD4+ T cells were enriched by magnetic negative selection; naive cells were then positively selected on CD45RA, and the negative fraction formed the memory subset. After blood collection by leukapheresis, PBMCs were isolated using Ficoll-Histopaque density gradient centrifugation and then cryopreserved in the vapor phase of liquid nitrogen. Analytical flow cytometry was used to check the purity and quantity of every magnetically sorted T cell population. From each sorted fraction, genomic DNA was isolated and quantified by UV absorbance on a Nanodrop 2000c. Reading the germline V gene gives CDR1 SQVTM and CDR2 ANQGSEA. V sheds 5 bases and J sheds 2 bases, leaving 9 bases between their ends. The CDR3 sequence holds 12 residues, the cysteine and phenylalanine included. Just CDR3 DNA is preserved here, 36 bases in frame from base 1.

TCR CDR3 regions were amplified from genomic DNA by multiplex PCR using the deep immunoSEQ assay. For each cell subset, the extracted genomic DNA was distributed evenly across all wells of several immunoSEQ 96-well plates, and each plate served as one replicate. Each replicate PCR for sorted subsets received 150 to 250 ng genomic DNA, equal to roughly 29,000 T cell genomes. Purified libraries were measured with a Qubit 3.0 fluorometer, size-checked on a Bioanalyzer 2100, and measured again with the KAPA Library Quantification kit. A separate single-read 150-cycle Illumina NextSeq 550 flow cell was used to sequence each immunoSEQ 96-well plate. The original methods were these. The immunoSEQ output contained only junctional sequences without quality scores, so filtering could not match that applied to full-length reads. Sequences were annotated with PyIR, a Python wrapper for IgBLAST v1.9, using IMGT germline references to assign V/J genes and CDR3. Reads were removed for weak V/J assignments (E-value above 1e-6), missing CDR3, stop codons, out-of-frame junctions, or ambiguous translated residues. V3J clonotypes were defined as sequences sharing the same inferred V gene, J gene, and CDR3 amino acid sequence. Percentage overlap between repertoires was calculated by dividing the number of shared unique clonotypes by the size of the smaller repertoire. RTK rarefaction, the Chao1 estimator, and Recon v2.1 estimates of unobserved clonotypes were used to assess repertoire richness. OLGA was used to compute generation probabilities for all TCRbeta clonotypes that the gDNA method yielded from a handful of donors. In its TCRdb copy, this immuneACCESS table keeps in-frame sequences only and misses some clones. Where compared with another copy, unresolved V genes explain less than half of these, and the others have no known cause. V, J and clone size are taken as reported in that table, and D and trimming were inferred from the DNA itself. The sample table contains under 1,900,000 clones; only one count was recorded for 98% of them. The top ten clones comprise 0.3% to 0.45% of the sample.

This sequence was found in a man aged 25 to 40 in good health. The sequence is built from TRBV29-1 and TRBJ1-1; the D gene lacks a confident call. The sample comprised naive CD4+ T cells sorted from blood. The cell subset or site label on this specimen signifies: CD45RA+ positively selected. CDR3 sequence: CSVTGLNTEAFF. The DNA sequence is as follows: TGCAGCGTTACGGGCTTAAACACTGAAGCTTTCTTT. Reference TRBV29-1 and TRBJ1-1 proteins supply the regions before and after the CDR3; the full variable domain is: SAVISQKPSRDICQRGTSLTIQCQVDSQVTMMFWYRQQPGQSLTLIATANQGSEATYESGFVIDKFPISRPNLTFSTLTVSNMSPEDSSIYLCSVTGLNTEAFFGQGTRLTVV.